One and the same sample provided the 25 T cell receptor beta chains below, sequenced in a study of T cells in Graves' hyperthyroidism and ophthalmopathy. RNA transcripts gave rise to amplified TCR beta CDR3 regions. The HTBI primer set served for first-round RT-PCR of the TCR CDR3. TCRdb re-derived calls from the multiplex PCR reads in MiXCR, one entry per CDR3 protein. Of around 56,000 distinct CDR3 sequences in the sample, about 49% are singletons; the top ten hold under 15%. The sample was blood. The receptor set was obtained from a woman aged 25-40 years with Graves' ophthalmopathy.

In this sample, this clonotype turned up once. The genes are TRBV24-1 and TRBJ2-1; possibly TRBD2 for D (6 bases). V was shortened by 1 base and J by 12 bases, with 21 bases between the two germline ends. Looked up from germline, CDR1 is KGHDR and CDR2 is SFDVKD. This CDR3 has 16 amino acids. In DNA form, the CDR3 reads TGTGCCACCAGTGATTTTGGGACTGGGACGGTAGATACGCAGTTCTTC. It codes for CATSDFGTGTVDTQFF.

This clonotype came up many times. The V and J genes are TRBV19 and TRBJ2-3; D may be TRBD2 (6 bases). V was shortened by 3 bases and J by 9 bases, with 13 bases between the two germline ends. The CDR3 spans 13 residues. Germline values: CDR1 LNHDA, CDR2 SQIVND (reference sequence). The CDR3 DNA sequence: TGTGCCAGTAGTATCGGAGGGCCCTCAACGCAGTATTTT. This encodes CASSIGGPSTQYF.

This clonotype was counted many times. The chain joins TRBV6-6 to TRBJ2-4, with a tentative D call TRBD2 (6 bases). The V end lost 6 bases, the J end lost 0 bases, and 12 bases lay between the germline ends. Germline CDR1 MNHNY, CDR2 SVGAGI (reference sequence). This CDR3 is built from 15 residues. CDR3 residues: CASRPLGGAKNIQYF. Written as DNA, the CDR3 is TGTGCCAGCAGACCCCTCGGGGGAGCCAAAAACATTCAGTACTTC.

V and J are TRBV2 and TRBJ1-4, with TRBD1 identical over 8 bases. Germline trimming cut 7 bases from V and 8 bases from J; bases unmatched to any gene: 9. The CDR3 sequence is 14 residues long. From germline, CDR1 is SNHLY and CDR2 FYNNEI. CDR3 nucleotides: TGTGCCAGCACTAGGGGACAGGCGGGGGAAAAACTGTTTTTT. It translates to CASTRGQAGEKLFF.

CDR3 sequence: CASSYSSAGPLVVEQYF. In DNA, the CDR3 is TGTGCCAGCAGTTACTCGTCTGCGGGTCCCCTCGTGGTCGAGCAGTACTTC. The chain carries TRBV6-5 and TRBJ2-7; perhaps TRBD2 as D (5 bases). CDR3 length: 17 residues. Trimming cost V 0 bases and J 6 bases, with 21 bases left between them. Looked up from germline, CDR1 is MNHEY and CDR2 is SVGAGI.

The sample holds many counts of this clonotype. The rearrangement uses TRBV7-9 and TRBJ2-3, with 8 nucleotides matching TRBD1. Trimming took 5 bases from V and 6 from J; bases not matched to a gene: 10. The length of the CDR3 is 15 residues. Germline V gene sequence: CDR1 SEHNR, CDR2 FQNEAQ (reference sequence). The CDR3 region has the DNA TGTGCCAGCAGCAAGGACAGGGCATTTGGGGATACGCAGTATTTT. Translated: CASSKDRAFGDTQYF.

Comments on this clonotype: The limits of the CDR3 on the DNA are not certain, so only TCRdb's listed CDR3 is given. The gene calls are TRBV2 and TRBJ1-3; TRBD1 reflects the table's D call only, with no check against the DNA. CDR1 is SNHLY, CDR2 FYNNEI, per germline. Inclusive of both ends, the CDR3 amounts to 18 amino acids. This CDR3 is CASRGNTEAFFGQGTIYF.

This chain links TRBV7-9 with TRBJ2-7; D not certain. Trimming stripped 6 bases from V and 2 bases from J, with 8 bases between. The CDR3 loop spans 12 amino acids. The V gene's germline CDR1 is SEHNR and CDR2 FQNEAQ (reference sequence). The CDR3 DNA reads TGTGCCAGCAGACCCCCGGCCTACGAGCAGTACTTC. It yields the protein CASRPPAYEQYF. Drawing the rest from reference TRBV7-9 and TRBJ2-7, the complete variable domain is DTGVSQNPRHKITKRGQNVTFRCDPISEHNRLYWYRQTLGQGPEFLTYFQNEAQLEKSRLLSDRFSAERPKGSFSTLEIQRTEQGDSAMYLCASRPPAYEQYFGPGTRLTVT.

This clonotype was detected ten times or more. The chain carries TRBV28 and TRBJ1-1; the D is unclear. With 3 bases removed from V and 6 bases from J, the gap between germline ends came to 5 bases. Per the germline V gene, CDR1 is MDHEN and CDR2 is SYDVKM. The CDR3 runs to 11 residues. DNA of the CDR3: TGTGCCAGCAGTTTTCGGGCTGAAGCTTTCTTT. Amino acid sequence: CASSFRAEAFF. The full variable domain, its missing parts supplied by reference TRBV28 and TRBJ1-1, is DVKVTQSSRYLVKRTGEKVFLECVQDMDHENMFWYRQDPGLGLRLIYFSYDVKMKEKGDIPEGYSVSREKKERFSLILESASTNQTSMYLCASSFRAEAFFGQGTRLTVV.

Regarding this clonotype: Compared with germline, one end of the junction differs, possibly owing to a read error. The rearrangement links TRBV7-9 to TRBJ1-1; D may be TRBD1 (6 bases). Germline CDR1 and CDR2: SEHNR and FQNEAQ (reference sequence). The CDR3 contains 19 residues. For the CDR3, the DNA is TGTGCCAGCAGCTTAGAGGGGAGGGGGGAAGTGCGGTCGAACACGGAAGCTTTCTTT. It is translated as CASSLEGRGEVRSNTEAFF.

This clonotype showed up many times. Here the CDR3 DNA reads TGTGCCAGCACCTCCAGGGGGCGAGTGGGATACAATGAGCAGTTCTTC. This gives the protein CASTSRGRVGYNEQFF. This chain uses TRBV6-2 or TRBV6-3 with TRBJ2-1; 8 bases agree with TRBD1. Germline lookup yields CDR1 MNHEY and CDR2 SVGEGT. The CDR3 length is 16 residues. V was pared by 7 bases and J by 4 bases, with 12 bases of the junction left unmatched.

The chain joins TRBV3-1 to TRBJ2-1; D may be TRBD2 (5 bases). The CDR3 contains 14 residues. Germline V gene lookup returns CDR1 LGHDT and CDR2 YNNKEL (reference sequence). V lost 4 bases and J 6 bases, leaving 13 bases between the germline ends. CDR3 sequence (DNA): TGTGCCAGCAGCCCCGTCGGGATTAGCAATGAGCAGTTCTTC. Protein product: CASSPVGISNEQFF.

In this sample, this clonotype turned up a few times. The V gene is TRBV27, the J gene TRBJ1-2, with unresolved D. V shed 4 bases and J shed 8 bases, with 23 bases lying between them. The germline V gene encodes CDR1 MNHEY and CDR2 SMNVEV (reference sequence). The CDR3 runs to 16 residues. CDR3 loop: CASSWTGLPSQQGYTF. The CDR3 region has the DNA TGTGCCAGCAGTTGGACCGGGTTACCGAGTCAGCAAGGCTACACCTTC.

The V and J genes are TRBV2 and TRBJ1-5; no clear D gene. The ends were cut back, 8 bases at V and 1 base at J, with 9 bases in the middle. CDR3 length equals 13 residues. Germline CDR1 reads SNHLY; CDR2 reads FYNNEI. The CDR3 loop reads CASGVGSNQPQHF. The DNA of the CDR3 is TGTGCCAGCGGGGTAGGGAGCAATCAGCCCCAGCATTTT.

In its sample, this clonotype ranks as medium-sized. The chain joins TRBV10-2 to TRBJ2-3; perhaps D is TRBD1 or TRBD2 (5 bases each). Germline loops: CDR1 WSHSY, CDR2 SAAADI. CDR3 length: 11 residues. Trimming stripped 9 bases from V and 5 bases from J, with 9 bases between. In nucleotides, the CDR3 is TGCGCCAGTCGGGACCGAGATACGCAGTATTTT. Translated: CASRDRDTQYF.

The table lists this clonotype with a count of one. This chain joins TRBV5-5 and TRBJ1-4; 7 bases match TRBD1. Germline lookup yields CDR1 SGHKS and CDR2 YYEKEE (reference sequence). This CDR3 has 18 residues. V lost 4 bases, J lost 0 bases, and 12 bases stayed unmatched. Written as DNA, the CDR3 is TGTGCCAGCAGCCAGGGGACAGCTGGCTTTGCAACTAATGAAAAACTGTTTTTT. It is translated as CASSQGTAGFATNEKLFF.

This clonotype was found many times. The chain has TRBV6-1 and TRBJ1-6, with D perhaps TRBD1 (6 bases). Deletions cut 3 bases from V and 5 bases from J, with 17 bases between. Germline loops: CDR1 MNHNS, CDR2 SASEGT. The length of the CDR3 is 17 residues. CDR3 bases: TGTGCCAGCAGTGATTGGCAGCAGCAGGGGAATAATTCACCCCTCCACTTT. Amino acids: CASSDWQQQGNNSPLHF.

This clonotype was seen many times. A single base separates this from a much larger clone, so it may be a read error. V gene TRBV15 combines with J gene TRBJ2-7; 10 bases are a match to TRBD1. Germline V gene sequence: CDR1 LNHNV, CDR2 YYDKDF (reference sequence). The CDR3 is made up of 14 amino acids. V lost 6 bases and J lost 9; bases outside the gene matches: 11. DNA for the CDR3: TGTGCCACCAGGCGAGGGGACAGGGGACCCGGGCAGTACTTC. It is translated as CATRRGDRGPGQYF.

The chain couples TRBV11-1 to TRBJ1-4, with a weak D call TRBD1 (5 bases). Trimming shortened V by 4 bases and J by 8 bases, and 14 bases separated the two germline ends. Germline CDR1 and CDR2: SGHAT and FQDESV (reference sequence). This CDR3 region has 14 residues. In DNA form, the CDR3 reads TGTGCCAGCAGCTCCCGCGGGGGTAGCGAAAAACTGTTTTTT. Its protein is CASSSRGGSEKLFF.

This clonotype was detected ten times or more. The chain joins TRBV12-3 or TRBV12-4 to TRBJ2-5; tentatively, D is TRBD1 (5 bases). V gave up 3 bases and J gave up 1 base, with 6 bases separating them. CDR3 length: 13 residues. Here the CDR3 reads CASSFDSQETQYF. The CDR3, as DNA: TGTGCCAGCAGTTTCGACAGCCAAGAGACCCAGTACTTC.

This clonotype was recorded many times. The V gene is TRBV12-3 or TRBV12-4, the J gene TRBJ2-2; no reliable D call. CDR3 length equals 14 residues. The V gene lost 3 bases and the J gene lost 1 base, with 6 bases spanning the gap. The CDR3 is CASSFTENTGELFF. The CDR3 DNA sequence: TGTGCCAGCAGTTTTACCGAGAACACCGGGGAGCTGTTTTTT.

J is TRBJ2-7 and V is TRBV6-1; 12 bases line up with TRBD1. The CDR3 extends over 13 amino acids. Germline V gene sequence: CDR1 MNHNS, CDR2 SASEGT. Trimming cost V 6 bases and J 4 bases; bases outside gene matches: 1. The CDR3 DNA reads TGTGCCAGCAGGGGACAGGGGGCATACGAGCAGTACTTC. This gives the protein CASRGQGAYEQYF.

This clonotype was seen repeatedly, ten times or more. This chain connects TRBV6-5 to TRBJ2-7; 9 positions match TRBD2. In germline, CDR1 is MNHEY, CDR2 SVGAGI. This CDR3 is built from 15 residues. V lost 8 bases, J lost 2 bases, and 10 bases stayed unmatched. The DNA for the CDR3 is TGTGCCAGCGGGTACTCCTTAGCGGGGGCCTACGAGCAGTACTTC. Its translation: CASGYSLAGAYEQYF.

V is TRBV29-1 and J is TRBJ2-5, with 8 bases aligning to TRBD1. The CDR3 runs 14 residues. The junction had 3 bases not matched to a gene; V was cut back by 3 bases and J by 0 bases. CDR1 and CDR2 (germline): SQVTM, ANQGSEA. The CDR3 region has the DNA TGCAGCGTTGATAGGACAGGGTACCAAGAGACCCAGTACTTC. It encodes CSVDRTGYQETQYF.

The gene calls are TRBV5-1 and TRBJ2-7; D is tentatively TRBD1 or TRBD2 (6 bases each). Trimming took off 0 bases at V and 10 bases at J, with 14 bases between the two ends. CDR1 and CDR2 from the germline V gene are SGHRS and YFSETQ. The CDR3 covers 13 residues. CDR3 sequence: CASSLVSGGEQYF. The DNA of the CDR3 is TGCGCCAGCAGCTTGGTTTCCGGGGGCGAACAGTACTTC.